The present T cell receptor beta chain was sequenced within a study of cytomegalovirus exposure and HLA in healthy donors. Whole-study findings and limits: In vitro checks showed that three CMV-associated chains really do target CMV antigens. Researchers reported in a later analysis that a missense DCLRE1C variant was tied to TCR beta V- and J-gene trimming.

The study ran its PCR with 60 Vbeta and 13 Jbeta primers. Original processing methods: Per a later analysis, the number of unique TCR beta chains was around 80 million, of which around 9.9 million were shared. Some clones are missing from TCRdb's copy, which holds only in-frame ones; the method was immunoSEQ multiplex PCR. The V and J calls and clone size were taken over from that table, and D and trimming were inferred from the DNA. The sample lists around 200,000 clones; around 70% were seen once. Only a few counts were recorded for this clone. The antigen is undetermined. CDR3 size: 14 residues. Germline V gives CDR1 SGHRS, CDR2 YFSETQ.

This TCR came from a man in his forties or fifties in good health and CMV-seropositive. The sample consisted of PBMCs. J is TRBJ2-5 and V is TRBV5-1; a weak D match, TRBD2 (6 bases). The last part of the DNA fits TRBJ2-7 better; the J call may be wrong. CDR3 in DNA: TGCGCCAGCAGCTTGGGGGGGGAGGCCTACGAGCAGTACTTC. Protein product: CASSLGGEAYEQYF.